These 9 T cell receptor beta chains came from one sample sequenced in a study of shared clonotypes between healthy human individuals. Clones were read by immunoSEQ multiplex PCR, and TCRdb kept only the in-frame ones, dropping some. This table has some 980,000 clones, around three quarters appearing once. The sample taken for sequencing was memory CD4+ T cells sorted from blood. Specified subset: CD45RA-negative fraction. The source of these receptors is a man in his late teens or twenties in good health.

The chain carries TRBV7-2 and TRBJ1-6, with a weak D call TRBD1 (5 bases). V was pared by 5 bases and J by 10 bases, with 18 bases between. The length of the CDR3 is 15 residues. Germline V gene data show CDR1 as SGHTA and CDR2 as FQGNSA. The CDR3: CASSATGTQGSPLHF. In nucleotides, the CDR3 is TGTGCCAGCAGCGCAACCGGGACCCAGGGCTCACCCCTCCACTTT.

CDR3 in amino acids: CASSPSWDSPLHF. The CDR3 nucleotides read TGCGCCAGCAGCCCCTCCTGGGATTCACCCCTCCACTTT. The V call is TRBV4-3, the J call TRBJ1-6; D gene uncertain. Trimming removed 4 bases at V and 8 bases at J, with 9 bases between. The CDR3 runs to 13 residues. Germline-derived CDR1 and CDR2 are LGHNA and YSLEER.

CDR3 amino acids: CASTRPGYQETQYF. The CDR3 nucleotides read TGTGCCAGCACCAGACCGGGATACCAAGAGACCCAGTACTTC. The chain employs TRBV2 and TRBJ2-5; D might be TRBD2 (5 bases). V was trimmed by 7 bases and J by 0 bases, leaving 12 bases between them. The CDR3 runs 14 residues. Germline V gene lookup returns CDR1 SNHLY and CDR2 FYNNEI.

The CDR3 bases are TGTGCCAGCAGTCCCCGATACGACAGGGGTGAAGCTTTCTTT. Its protein product is CASSPRYDRGEAFF. The rearrangement joins TRBV6-6 to TRBJ1-1; 8 bases map to TRBD1. This CDR3 has 14 residues. V lost 5 bases, J lost 7 bases, and 9 bases stayed unmatched. Germline CDR1 and CDR2: MNHNY and SVGAGI (reference sequence).

The gene calls are TRBV5-1 and TRBJ2-1; 7 bases align to TRBD2. V was pared by 2 bases and J by 4 bases, with 3 bases of the junction left unmatched. CDR1 and CDR2 from the germline V gene are SGHRS and YFSETQ. This CDR3 region has 14 residues. The CDR3 region is CASSLQRDYNEQFF. As DNA, the CDR3 is TGCGCCAGCAGCTTACAGCGGGATTACAATGAGCAGTTCTTC.

This CDR3 reads CASSPISFRQFF. The CDR3, as DNA: TGTGCCAGCAGCCCAATTTCTTTTCGGCAGTTCTTC. V is TRBV6-6 and J is TRBJ2-1; D remains ambiguous. CDR1 is MNHNY, CDR2 SVGAGI, per germline (reference sequence). This CDR3 has 12 residues. V lost 6 bases and J lost 12, with 15 bases in between.

The rearrangement joins TRBV19 to TRBJ1-4; TRBD1 is a possible D gene (6 bases). CDR3 size: 12 residues. From germline, CDR1 is LNHDA and CDR2 SQIVND (reference sequence). V lost 3 bases, J lost 8 bases, and 7 bases lay in between. This CDR3 is CASSMDSEKLFF. The CDR3 DNA follows: TGTGCCAGTAGTATGGACAGCGAAAAACTGTTTTTT.

V usage is TRBV28 and J usage is TRBJ2-3; 7 nucleotides agree with TRBD1. Germline loops: CDR1 MDHEN, CDR2 SYDVKM. Trimming took 6 bases from V and 1 from J; bases not matched to a gene: 1. The CDR3 runs 13 residues. This CDR3 reads CASSQGGTDTQYF. The CDR3 DNA sequence: TGTGCCAGCAGCCAGGGGGGCACAGATACGCAGTATTTT.

This clone was seen a few times. V and J are TRBV19 and TRBJ2-2, with no clear D. The CDR3 totals 14 residues. Trimming took off 1 base at V and 9 bases at J, with 12 bases between the two ends. Germline CDR1 is LNHDA and CDR2 is SQIVND (reference sequence). In DNA form, the CDR3 reads TGTGCCAGTAGTATAGGTTCTGGGTACCGGGAGCTGTTTTTT. Encoded protein: CASSIGSGYRELFF.